The 20 T cell receptor beta chains given below trace back to one sample, sequenced in a study of identical twins. TCRdb ran MiXCR on the 5' RACE reads and lists one entry per CDR3 protein. The profile shows around 450,000 distinct CDR3 sequences, 12% to 15% of them singletons. The same sample was also used in a study of yellow fever vaccine responses in identical twins.

Sequencing used CD4+ T cells sorted from blood. These receptor sequences come from a woman aged 18 to 35 in good health.

This clonotype was seen more than once but under ten times. The J gene is TRBJ1-4, the V gene TRBV5-1; 7 positions agree with TRBD1. This CDR3 has 14 residues. Germline lookup yields CDR1 SGHRS and CDR2 YFSETQ. V shed 4 bases, J shed 3 bases, and the junction held 3 bases outside the gene matches. Written as DNA, the CDR3 is TGCGCCAGCAGCGGGGGACAGCCTAATGAAAAACTGTTTTTT. Translated, it gives CASSGGQPNEKLFF.

The table lists this clonotype with a few counts. The chain links TRBV5-1 to TRBJ2-3; a weak D match, TRBD2 (7 bases). Trimming pared 4 bases from V and 4 bases from J, leaving 16 bases between. The CDR3 runs 15 residues. Germline CDR1 is SGHRS and CDR2 is YFSETQ. CDR3: CASSGGAAFSDTQYF. The CDR3 DNA sequence: TGCGCCAGCAGCGGGGGGGCGGCTTTTTCAGATACGCAGTATTTT.

The rearrangement joins TRBV28 to TRBJ2-3; 14 bases agree with TRBD2. The trim removed 6 bases at V and 6 bases at J, leaving 8 bases unmatched. This CDR3 region has 16 residues. From germline, CDR1 is MDHEN and CDR2 SYDVKM. This chain's CDR3 is CASRGRTSGRMDTQYF. In DNA, the CDR3 is TGTGCCAGCAGAGGCCGGACTAGCGGGAGGATGGATACGCAGTATTTT.

This chain uses TRBV28 with TRBJ2-5; TRBD2 matches at 10 bases. From germline, CDR1 is MDHEN and CDR2 SYDVKM. Trimming cost V 2 bases and J 1 base; bases outside gene matches: 13. The CDR3 runs to 19 residues. This CDR3 is CASSLRLAGDSDSQETQYF. The CDR3 nucleotides are TGTGCCAGCAGTTTACGGCTAGCGGGGGACTCCGATTCCCAAGAGACCCAGTACTTC.

The rearrangement joins TRBV20-1 to TRBJ2-3; possible D gene TRBD2, 6 bases. Germline loops: CDR1 DFQATT, CDR2 SNEGSKA (reference sequence). V gave up 6 bases and J gave up 1 base, with 14 bases separating them. CDR3 length: 14 amino acids. CDR3 bases: TGCAGTGCCTTCCCCCCTAGCGGCACAGATACGCAGTATTTT. It specifies CSAFPPSGTDTQYF.

This rearrangement joins TRBV29-1 to TRBJ2-3; D uncertain. The germline V and J ends were trimmed by 6 bases and 3 bases, with 16 bases remaining between them. Germline assignment: CDR1 SQVTM and CDR2 ANQGSEA. The CDR3 is 14 residues long. The chain's CDR3 is CSVQRASGTDTQYF. The CDR3 bases are TGCAGCGTCCAAAGGGCCTCGGGTACAGATACGCAGTATTTT.

This clonotype occurred a few times. The V and J genes are TRBV20-1 and TRBJ2-2; TRBD1 matches 7 bases. V was pared by 3 bases and J by 6 bases, with 4 bases of the junction left unmatched. The CDR3 covers 13 residues. The germline V gene encodes CDR1 DFQATT and CDR2 SNEGSKA (reference sequence). The CDR3 protein is CSARGQGAGELFF. Written as DNA, the CDR3 is TGCAGTGCTAGGGGTCAGGGGGCCGGGGAGCTGTTTTTT.

The chain employs TRBV4-2 and TRBJ2-3; D gene ambiguous. Germline V lookup: CDR1 LGHNA, CDR2 YNFKEQ. The CDR3 has 16 amino acids. Between the trimmed V and J ends, which lost 0 bases and 3 bases, there was a span of 13 bases. CDR3 amino acids: CASSQDEQLTTDTQYF. The CDR3, as DNA: TGTGCCAGCAGCCAAGATGAGCAGCTAACAACAGATACGCAGTATTTT.

A note on this clonotype: At one end the junction does not follow the germline gene, possibly because of a read error. The V call is TRBV15, the J call TRBJ2-5; 9 bases align to TRBD2. The CDR3 contains 16 residues. Per the germline V gene, CDR1 is LNHNV and CDR2 is YYDKDF (reference sequence). The CDR3: CATSRGGAGGLETQHF. As DNA, the CDR3 is TGTGCCACCAGCAGAGGAGGGGCGGGAGGGTTAGAGACCCAGCACTTC.

The chain joins TRBV3-1 to TRBJ2-2; perhaps D is TRBD1 or TRBD2 (5 bases each). The CDR3 has 15 residues. CDR1 is LGHDT, CDR2 YNNKEL, per germline (reference sequence). The V gene lost 0 bases and the J gene lost 7 bases, with 12 bases spanning the gap. CDR3 amino acids: CASSQDVGPSGELFF. DNA of the CDR3: TGTGCCAGCAGCCAAGATGTGGGACCGAGCGGGGAGCTGTTTTTT.

This chain uses TRBV3-1 with TRBJ1-2; tentative D call: TRBD1 (5 bases). The CDR3 has 14 amino acids. V lost 4 bases and J lost 7, with 16 bases in between. Germline V CDR1 and CDR2: LGHDT, YNNKEL (reference sequence). The DNA of the CDR3 is TGTGCCAGCAGCCCCGGGGCAACCCAATCTGGCTACACCTTC. Translated: CASSPGATQSGYTF.

The chain joins TRBV5-1 to TRBJ2-3, with 8 bases that match TRBD2. V was clipped by 5 bases and J by 3 bases; unmatched bases: 5. In germline, CDR1 is SGHRS, CDR2 YFSETQ. CDR3 length equals 14 residues. The CDR3 nucleotides are TGCGCCAGCAGGTCTAGCGGGCTAACAGATACGCAGTATTTT. Residues: CASRSSGLTDTQYF.

The chain links TRBV27 to TRBJ1-4; 7 positions agree with TRBD1. The trim removed 7 bases at V and 8 bases at J, leaving 10 bases unmatched. The CDR3 has 14 residues. In germline, CDR1 is MNHEY, CDR2 SMNVEV (reference sequence). The CDR3 loop reads CASKPGGKEEKLFF. The CDR3 DNA follows: TGTGCCAGCAAACCAGGGGGGAAGGAAGAAAAACTGTTTTTT.

This clonotype occurred a few times. The CDR3 DNA reads TGCAGCGTGGGCGACAGGGCCCCCTACGAGCAGTACTTC. Protein product: CSVGDRAPYEQYF. The chain employs TRBV29-1 and TRBJ2-7; 7 bases align to TRBD1. CDR1 and CDR2 (germline): SQVTM, ANQGSEA. V gave up 6 bases and J gave up 2 bases; unmatched junction bases: 7. The CDR3 runs 13 residues.

In its sample, this clonotype was seen a few times. The chain uses TRBV6-4 and TRBJ2-3; 12 bases line up with TRBD2. Germline V gene lookup returns CDR1 MRHNA and CDR2 SNTAGT. The CDR3 consists of 15 residues. The V segment lost 4 bases and the J segment 4 bases; nucleotides outside the gene matches: 3. DNA for the CDR3: TGTGCCAGCAGTGCCCTAGCGGGGGGGGCAGATACGCAGTATTTT. Residues: CASSALAGGADTQYF.

This clonotype was counted at least ten times. J is TRBJ1-6 and V is TRBV12-3 or TRBV12-4, with TRBD1 identical over 7 bases. J gave up 7 bases and V 5 bases, and 5 bases lay outside the gene matches. The length of the CDR3 is 14 residues. CDR3 sequence (DNA): TGTGCCAGCAGTCAGGACAGGACCAATTCACCCCTCCACTTT. Its translation is CASSQDRTNSPLHF.

This clonotype was recorded a few times. The genes are TRBV3-1 and TRBJ2-7, with TRBD1 identical over 10 bases. V lost 0 bases to trimming and J lost 1 base; unmatched junction nucleotides: 6. This CDR3 has 17 residues. Germline lookup yields CDR1 LGHDT and CDR2 YNNKEL (reference sequence). The CDR3 here is CASSQEGRTGGSYEQYF. CDR3 DNA sequence: TGTGCCAGCAGCCAAGAAGGAAGGACAGGGGGTTCCTACGAGCAGTACTTC.

This clonotype was observed a handful of times. This sequence joins TRBV11-3 and TRBJ2-1; 16 bases are a match to TRBD2. This CDR3 region has 21 residues. Germline V gives CDR1 SGHNT, CDR2 YENEEA. The trim removed 4 bases at V and 4 bases at J, leaving 16 bases unmatched. The CDR3 is CASSSLPGLAGGSWLYNEQFF. In nucleotides, the CDR3 is TGTGCCAGCAGCTCCCTTCCGGGACTAGCGGGAGGGTCATGGTTGTACAATGAGCAGTTCTTC. Full variable domain (remainder filled in from reference TRBV11-3 and TRBJ2-1): EAGVVQSPRYKIIEKKQPVAFWCNPISGHNTLYWYLQNLGQGPELLIRYENEEAVDDSQLPKDRFSAERLKGVDSTLKIQPAELGDSAVYLCASSSLPGLAGGSWLYNEQFFGPGTRLTVL.

This clonotype was seen ten or more times. The J gene is TRBJ1-4, the V gene TRBV24-1; the D gene is possibly TRBD1 (6 bases). This CDR3 has 15 residues. Germline loops: CDR1 KGHDR, CDR2 SFDVKD. V was clipped by 3 bases and J by 5 bases, with 12 bases between them. The CDR3, as DNA: TGTGCCACCAGTGATGCCGGGACAAAGAATGAAAAACTGTTTTTT. It yields the protein CATSDAGTKNEKLFF.

The genes are TRBV20-1 and TRBJ2-3; no firm D call. Germline CDR1 reads DFQATT; CDR2 reads SNEGSKA (reference sequence). This CDR3 is built from 12 residues. V lost 3 bases and J 6 bases, leaving 10 bases between the germline ends. The CDR3 reads CSASSARDTQYF. The CDR3, as DNA: TGCAGTGCTAGCTCGGCGAGGGATACGCAGTATTTT.